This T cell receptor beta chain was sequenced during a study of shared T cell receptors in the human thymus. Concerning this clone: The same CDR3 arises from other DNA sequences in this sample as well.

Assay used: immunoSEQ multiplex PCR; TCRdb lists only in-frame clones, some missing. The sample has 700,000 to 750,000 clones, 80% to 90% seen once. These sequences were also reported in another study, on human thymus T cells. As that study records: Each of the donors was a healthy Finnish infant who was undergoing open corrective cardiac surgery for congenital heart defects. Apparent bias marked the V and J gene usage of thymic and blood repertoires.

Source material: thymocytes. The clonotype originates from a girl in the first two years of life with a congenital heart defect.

The CDR3 protein is CASSLGQGRDQPQHF. The CDR3 DNA reads as TGTGCCAGCAGCCTTGGACAGGGACGGGATCAGCCCCAGCATTTT. The chain is built from TRBV7-9 and TRBJ1-5; 8 positions match TRBD1. Germline V gene lookup returns CDR1 SEHNR and CDR2 FQNEAQ (reference sequence). V was clipped by 5 bases and J by 5 bases; unmatched bases: 8. CDR3 size: 15 residues.